This T cell receptor beta chain was obtained from a study of early stage breast cancer tumors. The CDR3 has 17 residues. Per the germline V gene, CDR1 is SGHTA and CDR2 is FQGTGA. Unmatched junction bases numbered 18, after V lost 8 bases and J lost 7 bases. Sequencing used immunoSEQ multiplex PCR; TCRdb keeps in-frame clones, though not all of them. The sample consists of 25,000 to 35,000 clones, roughly four fifths of them appearing once. This sequence was found in a person between 35 and 49 years old with breast cancer. This chain connects TRBV7-3 to TRBJ2-1; TRBD2 agrees at 9 bases. Sequences were obtained from blood. In nucleotides, the CDR3 is TGTGCCAGCGGGGCTAGCGGGAACCCAGGAAGAGGGAATGAGCAGTTCTTC. Residues: CASGASGNPGRGNEQFF.